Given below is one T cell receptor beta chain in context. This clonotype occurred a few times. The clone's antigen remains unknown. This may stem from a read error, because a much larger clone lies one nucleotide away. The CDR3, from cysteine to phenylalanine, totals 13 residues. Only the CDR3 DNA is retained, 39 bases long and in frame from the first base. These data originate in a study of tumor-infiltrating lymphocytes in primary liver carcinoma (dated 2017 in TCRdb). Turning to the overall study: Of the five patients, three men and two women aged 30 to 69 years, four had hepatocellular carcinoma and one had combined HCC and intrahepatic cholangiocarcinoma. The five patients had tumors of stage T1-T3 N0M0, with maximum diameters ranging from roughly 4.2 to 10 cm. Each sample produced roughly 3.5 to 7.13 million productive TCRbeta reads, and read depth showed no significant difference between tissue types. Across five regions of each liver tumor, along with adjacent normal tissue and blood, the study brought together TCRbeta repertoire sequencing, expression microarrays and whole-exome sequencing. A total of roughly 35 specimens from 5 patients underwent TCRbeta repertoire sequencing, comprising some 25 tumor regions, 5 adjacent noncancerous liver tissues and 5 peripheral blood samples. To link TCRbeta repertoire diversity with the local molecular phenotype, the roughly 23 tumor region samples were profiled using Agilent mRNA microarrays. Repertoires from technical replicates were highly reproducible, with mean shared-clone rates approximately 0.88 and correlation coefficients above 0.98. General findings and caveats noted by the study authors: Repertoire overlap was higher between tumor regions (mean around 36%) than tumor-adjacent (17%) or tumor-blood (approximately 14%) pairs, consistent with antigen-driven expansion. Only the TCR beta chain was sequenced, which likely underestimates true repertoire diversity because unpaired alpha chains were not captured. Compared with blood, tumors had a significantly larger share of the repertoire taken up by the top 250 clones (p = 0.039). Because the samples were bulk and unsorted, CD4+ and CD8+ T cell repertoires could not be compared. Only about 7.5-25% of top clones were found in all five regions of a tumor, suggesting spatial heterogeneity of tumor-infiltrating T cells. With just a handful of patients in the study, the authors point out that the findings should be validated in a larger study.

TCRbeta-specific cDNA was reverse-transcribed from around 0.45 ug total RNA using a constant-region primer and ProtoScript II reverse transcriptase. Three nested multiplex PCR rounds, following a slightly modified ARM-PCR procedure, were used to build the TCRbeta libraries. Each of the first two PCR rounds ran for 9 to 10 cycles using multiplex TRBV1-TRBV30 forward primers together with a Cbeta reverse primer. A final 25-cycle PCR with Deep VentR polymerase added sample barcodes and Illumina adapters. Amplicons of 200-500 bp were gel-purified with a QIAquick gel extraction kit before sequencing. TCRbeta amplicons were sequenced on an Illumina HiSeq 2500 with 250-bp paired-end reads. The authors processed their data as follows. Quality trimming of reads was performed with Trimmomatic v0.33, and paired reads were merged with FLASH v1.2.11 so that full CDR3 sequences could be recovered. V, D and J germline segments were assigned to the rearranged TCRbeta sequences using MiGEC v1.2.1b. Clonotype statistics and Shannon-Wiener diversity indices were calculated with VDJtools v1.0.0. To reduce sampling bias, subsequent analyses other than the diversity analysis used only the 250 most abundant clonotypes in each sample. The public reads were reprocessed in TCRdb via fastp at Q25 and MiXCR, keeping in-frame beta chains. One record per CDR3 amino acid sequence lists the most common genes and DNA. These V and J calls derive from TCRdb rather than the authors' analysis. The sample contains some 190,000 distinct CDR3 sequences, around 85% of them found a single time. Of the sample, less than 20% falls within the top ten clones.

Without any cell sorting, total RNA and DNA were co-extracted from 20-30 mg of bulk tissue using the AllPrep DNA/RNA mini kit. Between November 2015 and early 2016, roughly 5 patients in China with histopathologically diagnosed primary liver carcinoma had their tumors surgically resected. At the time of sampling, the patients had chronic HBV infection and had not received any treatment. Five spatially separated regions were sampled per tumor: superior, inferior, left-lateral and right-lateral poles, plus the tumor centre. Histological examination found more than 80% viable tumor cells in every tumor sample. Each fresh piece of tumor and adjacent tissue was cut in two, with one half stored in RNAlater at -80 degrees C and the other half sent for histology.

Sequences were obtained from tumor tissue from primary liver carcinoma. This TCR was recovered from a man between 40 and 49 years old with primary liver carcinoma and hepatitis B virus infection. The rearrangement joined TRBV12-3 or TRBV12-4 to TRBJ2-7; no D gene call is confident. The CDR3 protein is CVSRRAIMDEQYF. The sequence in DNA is TGTGTCAGCAGACGGGCCATCATGGACGAGCAGTACTTC.